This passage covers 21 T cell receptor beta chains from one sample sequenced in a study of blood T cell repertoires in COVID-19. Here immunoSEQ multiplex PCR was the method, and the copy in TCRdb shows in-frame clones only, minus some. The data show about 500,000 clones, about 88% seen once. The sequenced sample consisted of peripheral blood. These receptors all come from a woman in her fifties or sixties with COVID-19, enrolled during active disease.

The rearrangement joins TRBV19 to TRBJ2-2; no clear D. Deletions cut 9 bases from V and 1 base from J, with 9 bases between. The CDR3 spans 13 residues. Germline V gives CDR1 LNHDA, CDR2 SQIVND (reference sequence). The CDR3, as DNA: TGTGCCAGCCGCCAGATGAACACCGGGGAGCTGTTTTTT. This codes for CASRQMNTGELFF.

The CDR3 loop is CASSLSLGRNTEAFF. The CDR3 DNA reads as TGTGCCAGCAGTTTGAGCTTGGGGCGGAACACTGAAGCTTTCTTT. V is TRBV28 and J is TRBJ1-1, with a possible D match to TRBD1 (5 bases). Germline-derived CDR1 and CDR2 are MDHEN and SYDVKM. The ends were cut back, 3 bases at V and 1 base at J, with 12 bases in the middle. This CDR3 has 15 amino acids.

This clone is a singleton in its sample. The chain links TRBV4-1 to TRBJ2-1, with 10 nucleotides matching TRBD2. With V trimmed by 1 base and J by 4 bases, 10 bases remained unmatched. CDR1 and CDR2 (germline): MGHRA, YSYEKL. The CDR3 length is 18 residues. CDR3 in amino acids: CASSQASGGAPGYNEQFF. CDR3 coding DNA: TGCGCCAGCAGCCAAGCGAGCGGGGGGGCACCGGGTTACAATGAGCAGTTCTTC.

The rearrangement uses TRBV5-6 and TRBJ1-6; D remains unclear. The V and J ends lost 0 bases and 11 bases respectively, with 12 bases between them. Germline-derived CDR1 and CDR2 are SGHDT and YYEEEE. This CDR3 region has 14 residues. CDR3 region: CASSLGRGTAPLHF. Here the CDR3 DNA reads TGTGCCAGCAGCTTGGGTCGGGGAACGGCACCCCTCCACTTT.

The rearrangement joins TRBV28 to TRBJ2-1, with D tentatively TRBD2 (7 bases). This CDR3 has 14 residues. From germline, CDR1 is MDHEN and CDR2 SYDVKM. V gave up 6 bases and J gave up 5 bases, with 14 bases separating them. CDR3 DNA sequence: TGTGCCAGCAGGAGGGGGGGGGCCCACAATGAGCAGTTCTTC. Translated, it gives CASRRGGAHNEQFF.

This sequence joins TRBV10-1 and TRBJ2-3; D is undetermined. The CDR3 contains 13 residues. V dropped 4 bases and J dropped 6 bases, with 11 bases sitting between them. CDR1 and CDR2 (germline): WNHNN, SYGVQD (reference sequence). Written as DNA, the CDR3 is TGCGCCAGCAGTGTCGACCTCAGGGATACGCAGTATTTT. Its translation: CASSVDLRDTQYF.

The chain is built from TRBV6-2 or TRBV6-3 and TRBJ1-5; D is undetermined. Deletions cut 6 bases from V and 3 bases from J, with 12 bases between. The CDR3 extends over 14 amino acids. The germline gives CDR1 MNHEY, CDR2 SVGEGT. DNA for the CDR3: TGTGCCAGCAGCCTCCCGGGGATCAATCAGCCCCAGCATTTT. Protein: CASSLPGINQPQHF.

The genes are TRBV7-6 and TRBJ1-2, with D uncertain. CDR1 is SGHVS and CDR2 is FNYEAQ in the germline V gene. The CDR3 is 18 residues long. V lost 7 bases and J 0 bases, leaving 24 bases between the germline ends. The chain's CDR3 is CASTPVQIAGVSNYGYTF. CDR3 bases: TGTGCCAGCACCCCCGTTCAGATTGCAGGCGTCTCTAACTATGGCTACACCTTC.

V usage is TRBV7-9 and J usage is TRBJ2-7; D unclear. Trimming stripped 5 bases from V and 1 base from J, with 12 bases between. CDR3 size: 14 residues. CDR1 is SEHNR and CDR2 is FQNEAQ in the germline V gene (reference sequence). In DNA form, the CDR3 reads TGTGCCAGCAGCGTCGGCGGCGGATCCTACGAGCAGTACTTC. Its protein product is CASSVGGGSYEQYF.

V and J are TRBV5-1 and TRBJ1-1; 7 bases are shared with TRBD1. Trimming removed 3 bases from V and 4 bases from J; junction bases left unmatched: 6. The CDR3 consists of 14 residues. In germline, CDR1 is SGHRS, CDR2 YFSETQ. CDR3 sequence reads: CASSSRQGGTEAFF. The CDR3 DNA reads TGCGCCAGCAGCTCCAGACAGGGTGGCACTGAAGCTTTCTTT.

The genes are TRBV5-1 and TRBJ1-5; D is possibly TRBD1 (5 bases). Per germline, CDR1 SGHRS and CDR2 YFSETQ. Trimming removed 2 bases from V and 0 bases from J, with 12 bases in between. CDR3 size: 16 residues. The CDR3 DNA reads TGCGCCAGCAGCTTTCGGGGGTTGGGTAGCAATCAGCCCCAGCATTTT. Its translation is CASSFRGLGSNQPQHF.

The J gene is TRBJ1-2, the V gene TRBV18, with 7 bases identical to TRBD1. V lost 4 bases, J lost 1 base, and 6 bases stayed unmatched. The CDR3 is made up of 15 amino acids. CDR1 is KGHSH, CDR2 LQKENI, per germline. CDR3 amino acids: CASSRDRGNNYGYTF. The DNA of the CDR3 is TGTGCCAGCTCACGGGACAGAGGGAATAACTATGGCTACACCTTC.

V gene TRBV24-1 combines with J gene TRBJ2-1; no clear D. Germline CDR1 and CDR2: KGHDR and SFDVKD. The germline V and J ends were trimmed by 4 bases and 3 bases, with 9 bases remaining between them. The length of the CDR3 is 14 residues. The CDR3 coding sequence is TGTGCCACCAGTGACCGGGTGGTCTACAATGAGCAGTTCTTC. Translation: CATSDRVVYNEQFF.

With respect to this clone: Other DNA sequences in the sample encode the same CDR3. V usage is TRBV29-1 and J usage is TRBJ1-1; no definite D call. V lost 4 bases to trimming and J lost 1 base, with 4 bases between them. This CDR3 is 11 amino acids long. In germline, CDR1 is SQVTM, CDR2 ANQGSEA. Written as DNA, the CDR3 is TGCAGCGTTGGGGCGAACACTGAAGCTTTCTTT. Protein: CSVGANTEAFF. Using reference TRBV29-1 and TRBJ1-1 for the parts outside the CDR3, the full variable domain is SAVISQKPSRDICQRGTSLTIQCQVDSQVTMMFWYRQQPGQSLTLIATANQGSEATYESGFVIDKFPISRPNLTFSTLTVSNMSPEDSSIYLCSVGANTEAFFGQGTRLTVV.

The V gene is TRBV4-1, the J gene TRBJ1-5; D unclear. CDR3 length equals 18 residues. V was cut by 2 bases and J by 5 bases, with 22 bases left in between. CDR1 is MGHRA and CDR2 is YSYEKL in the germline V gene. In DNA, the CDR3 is TGCGCCAGCAGCCAATACCCCCAAGTAATAGTAGTGGATCAGCCCCAGCATTTT. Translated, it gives CASSQYPQVIVVDQPQHF.

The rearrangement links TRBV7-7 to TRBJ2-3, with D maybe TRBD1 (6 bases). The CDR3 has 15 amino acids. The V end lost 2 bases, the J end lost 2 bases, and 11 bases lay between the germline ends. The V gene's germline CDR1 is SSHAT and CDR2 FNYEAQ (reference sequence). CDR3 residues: CASSLRQGSTDTQYF. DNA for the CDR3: TGTGCCAGCAGCTTACGCCAGGGGTCCACAGATACGCAGTATTTT.

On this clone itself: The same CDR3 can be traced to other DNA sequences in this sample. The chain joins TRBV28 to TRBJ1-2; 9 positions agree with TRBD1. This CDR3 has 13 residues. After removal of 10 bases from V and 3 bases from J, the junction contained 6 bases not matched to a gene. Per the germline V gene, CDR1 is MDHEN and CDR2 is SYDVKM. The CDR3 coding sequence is TGTGCCACCCTGGACAGGGGTGACTATGGCTACACCTTC. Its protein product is CATLDRGDYGYTF.

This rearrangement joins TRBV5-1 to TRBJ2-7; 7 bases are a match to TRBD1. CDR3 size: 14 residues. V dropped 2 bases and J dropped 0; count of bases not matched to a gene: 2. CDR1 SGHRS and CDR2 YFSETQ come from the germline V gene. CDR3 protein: CASSFDRASYEQYF. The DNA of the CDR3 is TGCGCCAGCAGCTTCGACAGGGCCTCCTACGAGCAGTACTTC.

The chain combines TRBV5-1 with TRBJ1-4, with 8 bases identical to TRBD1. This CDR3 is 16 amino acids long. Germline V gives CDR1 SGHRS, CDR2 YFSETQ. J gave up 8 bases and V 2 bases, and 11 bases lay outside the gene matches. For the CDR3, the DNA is TGCGCCAGCAGCTTCCTTGCAGGGGGCAATACGGAAAAACTGTTTTTT. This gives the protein CASSFLAGGNTEKLFF.

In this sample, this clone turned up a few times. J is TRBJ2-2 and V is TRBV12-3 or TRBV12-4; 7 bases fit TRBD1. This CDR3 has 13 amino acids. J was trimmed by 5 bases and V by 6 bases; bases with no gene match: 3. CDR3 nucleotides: TGTGCCAGCAGGACAGGGAAGACCGGGGAGCTGTTTTTT. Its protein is CASRTGKTGELFF.

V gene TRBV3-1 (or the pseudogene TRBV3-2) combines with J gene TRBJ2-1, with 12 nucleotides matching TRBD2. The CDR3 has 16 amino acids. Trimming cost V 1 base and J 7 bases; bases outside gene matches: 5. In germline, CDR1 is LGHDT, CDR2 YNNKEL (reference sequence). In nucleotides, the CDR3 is TGTGCCAGCAGCCAAGCTAGCGGGGGGGCCGGAAATGAGCAGTTCTTC. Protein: CASSQASGGAGNEQFF.